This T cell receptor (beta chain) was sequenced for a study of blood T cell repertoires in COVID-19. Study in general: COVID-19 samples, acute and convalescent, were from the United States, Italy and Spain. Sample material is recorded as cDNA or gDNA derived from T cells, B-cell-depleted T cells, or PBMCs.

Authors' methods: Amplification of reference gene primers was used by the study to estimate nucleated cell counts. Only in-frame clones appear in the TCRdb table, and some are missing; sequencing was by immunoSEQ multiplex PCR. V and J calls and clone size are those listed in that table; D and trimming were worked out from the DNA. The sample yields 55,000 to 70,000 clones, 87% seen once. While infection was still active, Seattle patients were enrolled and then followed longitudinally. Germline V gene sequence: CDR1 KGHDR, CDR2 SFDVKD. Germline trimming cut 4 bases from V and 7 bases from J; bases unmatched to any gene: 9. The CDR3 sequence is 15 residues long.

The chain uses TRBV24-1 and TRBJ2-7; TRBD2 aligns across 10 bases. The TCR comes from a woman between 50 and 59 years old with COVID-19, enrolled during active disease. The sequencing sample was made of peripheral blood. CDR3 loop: CATSDRSSGSGEQYF. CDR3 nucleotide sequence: TGTGCCACCAGTGACAGGTCTAGCGGGAGTGGAGAGCAGTACTTC.